These T cell receptor beta chains were read from a single sample in a study of blood T cell repertoires in COVID-19. The assay was immunoSEQ multiplex PCR, and TCRdb's table has in-frame clones only and misses some. The table has some 220,000 clones, nearly 95% seen once. The source material was peripheral blood. The receptors were sampled from a man aged 30-40 years with COVID-19, enrolled during active disease. The CDR3 runs from the conserved cysteine through the conserved F or W. Each record gives: V gene, clone size, J gene, D gene, CDR3 protein, CDR3 DNA. D genes are given only for firm matches. Rows give clone size only sometimes, using once, few, many, or a class for an expanded clone.

v_gene: TRBV14; abundance: -; j_gene: TRBJ2-1; d_gene: TRBD2; CDR3aa: CASSQVPPLAGVRKPYNEQFF; CDR3nt: TGTGCCAGCAGCCAAGTCCCCCCGCTAGCGGGGGTACGAAAACCTTACAATGAGCAGTTCTTC
v_gene: TRBV3-1/TRBV3-2; abundance: once; j_gene: TRBJ1-2; d_gene: TRBD1; CDR3aa: CASSQDGSQGALYGYTF; CDR3nt: TGTGCCAGCAGCCAAGATGGTAGCCAGGGGGCCCTCTATGGCTACACCTTC
v_gene: TRBV28; abundance: -; j_gene: TRBJ1-1; d_gene: -; CDR3aa: CASSLGGGRAEAFF; CDR3nt: TGTGCCAGCAGTTTGGGGGGGGGTAGAGCTGAAGCTTTCTTT
v_gene: TRBV11-2; abundance: -; j_gene: TRBJ1-3; d_gene: TRBD1; CDR3aa: CASSLATGGTGNTIYF; CDR3nt: TGTGCCAGCAGCTTGGCGACAGGGGGCACGGGAAACACCATATATTTT
v_gene: TRBV9; abundance: -; j_gene: TRBJ1-4; d_gene: TRBD1; CDR3aa: CASSADRAANEKLFF; CDR3nt: TGTGCCAGCAGCGCCGACAGGGCGGCTAATGAAAAACTGTTTTTT
v_gene: TRBV10-2; abundance: -; j_gene: TRBJ1-2; d_gene: TRBD1; CDR3aa: CASNGQGTEYGYTF; CDR3nt: TGCGCCAGCAATGGACAGGGGACGGAATATGGCTACACCTTC
v_gene: TRBV2; abundance: -; j_gene: TRBJ1-2; d_gene: TRBD1; CDR3aa: CASSSSPTGGDYGYTF; CDR3nt: TGTGCCAGCAGTTCAAGCCCGACAGGGGGGGACTATGGCTACACCTTC
v_gene: TRBV3-1/TRBV3-2; abundance: -; j_gene: TRBJ2-7; d_gene: TRBD1; CDR3aa: CASSRLGQASLYEQYF; CDR3nt: TGTGCCAGCAGCCGCCTCGGACAGGCGAGCCTCTACGAGCAGTACTTC
v_gene: TRBV7-9; abundance: -; j_gene: TRBJ2-7; d_gene: -; CDR3aa: CASSLSLARHEQYF; CDR3nt: TGTGCCAGCAGCTTGTCACTAGCTCGGCACGAGCAGTACTTC
v_gene: TRBV27; abundance: -; j_gene: TRBJ1-2; d_gene: TRBD1; CDR3aa: CASRKTGEAGYTF; CDR3nt: TGTGCCAGCAGGAAAACAGGGGAGGCTGGCTACACCTTC
v_gene: TRBV30; abundance: -; j_gene: TRBJ2-1; d_gene: TRBD1; CDR3aa: CAWRPGQGGPNEQFF; CDR3nt: TGTGCCTGGAGGCCCGGACAGGGGGGCCCCAACGAGCAGTTCTTC
v_gene: TRBV4-1; abundance: few; j_gene: TRBJ1-1; d_gene: -; CDR3aa: CASSQAATGEMNTEAFF; CDR3nt: TGCGCCAGCAGCCAAGCGGCAACAGGAGAGATGAACACTGAAGCTTTCTTT
v_gene: TRBV19; abundance: -; j_gene: TRBJ2-1; d_gene: -; CDR3aa: CASSRNSRDRNEQFF; CDR3nt: TGTGCCAGTAGCCGAAATAGCCGGGATAGGAATGAGCAGTTCTTC
v_gene: TRBV5-5; abundance: -; j_gene: TRBJ1-4; d_gene: -; CDR3aa: CASSPGQTGFEEKLFF; CDR3nt: TGTGCCAGCAGCCCCGGACAAACAGGGTTCGAGGAAAAACTGTTTTTT
v_gene: TRBV19; abundance: -; j_gene: TRBJ1-6; d_gene: TRBD1; CDR3aa: CASNSGTGVDSPLHF; CDR3nt: TGTGCCAGTAATAGCGGGACAGGGGTAGATTCACCCCTCCACTTT
v_gene: TRBV18; abundance: few; j_gene: TRBJ1-2; d_gene: -; CDR3aa: CASSPQGAYGYTF; CDR3nt: TGTGCCAGCTCACCACAGGGAGCCTATGGCTACACCTTC
v_gene: TRBV10-2; abundance: -; j_gene: TRBJ1-4; d_gene: TRBD1; CDR3aa: CASSAPSTGSNEKLFF; CDR3nt: TGCGCCAGCAGTGCCCCCTCGACAGGGTCTAATGAAAAACTGTTTTTT
v_gene: TRBV19; abundance: once; j_gene: TRBJ2-1; d_gene: -; CDR3aa: CASKDRNHEQFF; CDR3nt: TGTGCCAGTAAAGACAGAAACCATGAGCAGTTCTTC
v_gene: TRBV6-2/TRBV6-3; abundance: -; j_gene: TRBJ1-1; d_gene: -; CDR3aa: CASSHPTGGTEAFF; CDR3nt: TGTGCCAGCAGTCATCCGACCGGGGGCACTGAAGCTTTCTTT
v_gene: TRBV19; abundance: -; j_gene: TRBJ1-4; d_gene: -; CDR3aa: CASIGLNLGKLFF; CDR3nt: TGTGCCAGTATAGGACTCAACCTCGGAAAACTGTTTTTT
v_gene: TRBV29-1; abundance: -; j_gene: TRBJ2-1; d_gene: -; CDR3aa: CSVPDTGGQFF; CDR3nt: TGCAGCGTGCCAGATACCGGAGGGCAGTTCTTC
v_gene: TRBV6-5; abundance: -; j_gene: TRBJ2-7; d_gene: TRBD2; CDR3aa: CASTAGGRYEQYF; CDR3nt: TGTGCCAGCACGGCGGGGGGCAGGTACGAGCAGTACTTC
v_gene: TRBV12-5; abundance: -; j_gene: TRBJ2-5; d_gene: TRBD2; CDR3aa: CASGLWEGETQYF; CDR3nt: TGTGCTAGTGGTTTGTGGGAGGGGGAGACCCAGTACTTC
v_gene: TRBV13; abundance: -; j_gene: TRBJ2-5; d_gene: -; CDR3aa: CASSVSGAKETQYF; CDR3nt: TGTGCCAGCAGCGTTTCGGGAGCAAAAGAGACCCAGTACTTC
v_gene: TRBV18; abundance: -; j_gene: TRBJ2-5; d_gene: -; CDR3aa: CASSPQGETQYF; CDR3nt: TGTGCCAGCTCACCGCAGGGAGAGACCCAGTACTTC
v_gene: TRBV3-1/TRBV3-2; abundance: -; j_gene: TRBJ1-6; d_gene: -; CDR3aa: CASSQVPGINNSPLHF; CDR3nt: TGTGCCAGCAGCCAAGTACCGGGAATCAATAATTCACCCCTCCACTTT
v_gene: TRBV5-4; abundance: -; j_gene: TRBJ1-1; d_gene: TRBD1; CDR3aa: CASSPGQGATEAFF; CDR3nt: TGTGCCAGCAGCCCCGGACAGGGGGCCACTGAAGCTTTCTTT